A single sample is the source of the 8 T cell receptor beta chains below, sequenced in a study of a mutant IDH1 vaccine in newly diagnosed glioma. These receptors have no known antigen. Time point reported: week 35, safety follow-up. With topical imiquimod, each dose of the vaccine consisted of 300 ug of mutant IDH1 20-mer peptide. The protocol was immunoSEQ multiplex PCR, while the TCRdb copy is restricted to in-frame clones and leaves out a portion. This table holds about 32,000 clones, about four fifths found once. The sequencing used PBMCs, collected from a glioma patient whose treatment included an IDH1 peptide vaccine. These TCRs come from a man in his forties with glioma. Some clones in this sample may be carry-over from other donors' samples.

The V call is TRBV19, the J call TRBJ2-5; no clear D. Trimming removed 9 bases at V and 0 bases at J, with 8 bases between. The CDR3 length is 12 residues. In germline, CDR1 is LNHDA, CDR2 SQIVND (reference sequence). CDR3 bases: TGTGCCAGCACCTCAAACCAAGAGACCCAGTACTTC. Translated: CASTSNQETQYF.

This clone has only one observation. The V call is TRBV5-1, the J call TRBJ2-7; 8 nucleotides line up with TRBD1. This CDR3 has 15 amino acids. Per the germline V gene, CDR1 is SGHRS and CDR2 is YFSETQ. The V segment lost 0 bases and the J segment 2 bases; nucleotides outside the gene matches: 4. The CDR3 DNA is TGCGCCAGCAGCTTGGTAGGGACAGGCACCTACGAGCAGTACTTC. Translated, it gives CASSLVGTGTYEQYF.

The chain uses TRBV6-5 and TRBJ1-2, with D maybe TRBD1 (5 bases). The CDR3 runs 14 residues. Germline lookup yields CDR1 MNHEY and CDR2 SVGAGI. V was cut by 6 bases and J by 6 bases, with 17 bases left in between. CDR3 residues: CASSHGRKGHGYTF. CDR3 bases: TGTGCCAGCAGCCACGGACGGAAGGGGCATGGCTACACCTTC.

Here the CDR3 reads CASSEGDRLTLHF. The CDR3 nucleotides read TGTGCCAGCAGTGAAGGGGATAGGTTGACCCTCCACTTT. The chain carries TRBV6-1 and TRBJ1-6; the D is unclear. V lost 1 base and J 14 bases, leaving 12 bases between the germline ends. The CDR3 totals 13 residues. CDR1 MNHNS and CDR2 SASEGT come from the germline V gene.

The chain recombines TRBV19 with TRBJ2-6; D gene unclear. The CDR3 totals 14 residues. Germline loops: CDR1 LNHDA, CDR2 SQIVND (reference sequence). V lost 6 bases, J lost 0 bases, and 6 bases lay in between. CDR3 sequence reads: CASRWGSGANVLTF. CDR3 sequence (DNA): TGTGCCAGTAGATGGGGCTCTGGGGCCAACGTCCTGACTTTC.

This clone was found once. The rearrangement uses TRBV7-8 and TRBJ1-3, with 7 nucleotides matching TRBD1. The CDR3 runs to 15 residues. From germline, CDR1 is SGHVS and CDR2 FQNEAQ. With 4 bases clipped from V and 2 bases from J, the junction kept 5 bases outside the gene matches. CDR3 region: CASSSNRGTGNTIYF. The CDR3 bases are TGTGCCAGCAGCTCTAACAGGGGAACTGGAAACACCATATATTTT.

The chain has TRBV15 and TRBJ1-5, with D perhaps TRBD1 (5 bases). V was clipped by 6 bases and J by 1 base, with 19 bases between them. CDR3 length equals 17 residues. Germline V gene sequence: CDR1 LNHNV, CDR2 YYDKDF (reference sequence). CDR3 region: CATSPTWGGVSNQPQHF. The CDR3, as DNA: TGTGCCACCAGTCCTACCTGGGGGGGGGTGAGCAATCAGCCCCAGCATTTT.

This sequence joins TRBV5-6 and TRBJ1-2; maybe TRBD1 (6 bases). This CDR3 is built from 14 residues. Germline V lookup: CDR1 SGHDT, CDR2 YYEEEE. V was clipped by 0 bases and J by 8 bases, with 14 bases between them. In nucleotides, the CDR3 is TGTGCCAGCAGCTTGGGAGGGGGTGGCTACGGCTACACCTTC. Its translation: CASSLGGGGYGYTF.